This T cell receptor beta chain was observed in a study of memory CD8 T cells in hepatitis C reinfection (dated by TCRdb to about 2017). As for the study more broadly: Of the five donors, three spontaneously resolved two consecutive HCV infections, and two cleared a primary infection but developed chronic infection after reinfection. HCV reinfection was defined by a positive HCV RNA test following two negative tests taken at least 60 days apart. Samples from before reinfection were taken anywhere from 55 to 20 weeks prior to reinfection being detected. Across an HCV reinfection episode in several donors, the study followed the TCR beta repertoire of virus-specific CD8 T cells over time. Between about 2009 and 2013, several reinfection cases with stored pre-reinfection samples were identified. Participants who had resolved a prior HCV infection were followed every 3 months in the reinfection study. Overall study results and their limits: Because only a few donors were included, definitive conclusions about public clonotypes linked to secondary clearance were beyond the reach of the study.

The sample's time point label, decoded: pre-reinfection, 55 to 20 weeks before reinfection detection. Sorted cells were sequenced directly ex vivo, with no in vitro expansion before TCR sequencing. The donors were people who inject drugs and were enrolled in Canada's Montreal Acute Hepatitis C Cohort Study (HEPCO). As controls, total naive CD8 T cells, sorted as viable CD3+ CD8+ CD45RO-, were obtained from two donors at each of the three reinfection time points. Before sorting, cryopreserved peripheral blood mononuclear cells were thawed and used as the source for purifying CD8 T cells. Negative selection with the MACS CD8+ T cell Isolation Kit was used to enrich CD8 T cells. Cells were sorted on a BD FACSAria II sorter using FACSDiva software, and FlowJo was used for data analysis. About this clone itself: No cognate antigen has been identified for it. No base quality values were provided; no much bigger clone lies one nucleotide off.

The method behind the library was the immunoSEQ multiplex PCR assay. Genomic DNA was pulled from the sorted cells, and the automated high-throughput method of Adaptive Biotechnologies was used to sequence the TCR beta V, D and J regions. CDR3 regions were amplified with a two-step, bias-controlled multiplex PCR. Amplified TCR beta libraries were sequenced on an Illumina instrument. Concerning the study's data processing: Demultiplexed reads were processed to lower amplification and sequencing bias, and the IMGT database was used to assign CDR3 sequences to gene families. ImmunoSEQ software version 2.0 was used to analyze the repertoire data. Clonotype lists were filtered to remove out-of-frame sequences as well as sequences containing stop codons in the CDR3. Clonotypes with a frequency below 0.01% were excluded because such clonotypes corresponded to less than one cell. Richness was calculated by dividing observed richness by input cell number, and evenness was calculated by dividing Shannon entropy by log observed richness. To measure repertoire diversity and how similar the repertoire was between time points, Simpson diversity and Morisita-Horn overlap indices were applied. Each clonotype was placed into one of four groups: dominant (>1%), sub-dominant (0.5-0.99%), low abundance (0.1-0.49%) or lowest abundance (<0.1%). For the germline index, total nucleotide additions were subtracted from total CDR3 length, and that difference was then divided by total CDR3 length. The clones in this table, taken by TCRdb from immuneACCESS, are in-frame only. Not every clone is retained; where verified, under half of the shortfall comes from an unresolved V gene, and the cause of the rest is unknown. V and J calls and clone size follow that table, whereas D and trimming were derived from the DNA. This sample is represented by tens of thousands of clones; roughly 91% of them were singletons. The top ten constitute approximately 1% of the sample.

From the cysteine up to the phenylalanine, the CDR3 has a length of 14 residues. Only the CDR3 DNA stays, 42 bases, in frame from base 1. V is pared back by 1 base and J by 5 bases, with 11 bases lying between the germline termini. The germline V gene (reference sequence) yields SEHNR for CDR1 and FQNEAQ for CDR2. This clonotype was sampled from a man aged 18 to 30 with hepatitis C virus infection. The V gene is TRBV7-9 and the J gene is TRBJ1-2; the D segment cannot be called with confidence. The sequenced sample consisted of naive CD8+ T cells sorted from blood. Per the publication, the cell subset or site label means: total naive CD8+CD45RO- T cells. In nucleotide form, the sequence is TGTGCCAGCAGCTTAGGGCCTGGACTGTATGGCTACACCTTC. The encoded protein is CASSLGPGLYGYTF.